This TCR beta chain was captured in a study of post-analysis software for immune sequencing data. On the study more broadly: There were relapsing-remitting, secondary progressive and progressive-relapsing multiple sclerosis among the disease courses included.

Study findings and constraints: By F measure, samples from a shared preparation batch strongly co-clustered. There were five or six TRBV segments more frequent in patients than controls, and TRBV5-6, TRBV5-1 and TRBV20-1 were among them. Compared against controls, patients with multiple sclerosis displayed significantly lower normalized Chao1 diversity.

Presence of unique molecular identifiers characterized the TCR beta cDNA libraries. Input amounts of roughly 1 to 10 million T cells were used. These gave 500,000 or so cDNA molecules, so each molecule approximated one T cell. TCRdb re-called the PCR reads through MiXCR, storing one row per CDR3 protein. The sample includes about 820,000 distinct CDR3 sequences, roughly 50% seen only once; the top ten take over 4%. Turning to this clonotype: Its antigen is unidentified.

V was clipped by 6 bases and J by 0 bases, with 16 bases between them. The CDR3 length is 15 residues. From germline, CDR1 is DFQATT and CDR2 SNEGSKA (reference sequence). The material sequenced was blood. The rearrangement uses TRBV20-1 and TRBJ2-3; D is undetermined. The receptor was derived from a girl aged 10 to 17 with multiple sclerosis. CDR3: CSAPPLALSTDTQYF. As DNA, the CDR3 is TGCAGTGCCCCACCTCTCGCGTTAAGCACAGATACGCAGTATTTT.